This T cell receptor beta chain derives from a study of blood T cell repertoires in COVID-19 (dated by TCRdb to 2018 to 2020). Study-wide context: Samples from collaborators originated in the United States, Italy and Spain and spanned both the acute and convalescent phases of COVID-19. The repertoires were released in a freely available public database intended as a resource for research on the immune response to SARS-CoV-2. The sample metadata nearly always contained a de-identified subject ID, COVID-19 status, age in years and sex. The material from the prospective study consisted of cDNA or gDNA derived from T cells, B-cell-depleted T cells, or PBMCs. Deeply sampled blood TCRbeta repertoires from subjects exposed to, actively infected with, or recovered from COVID-19 were included in the dataset. The samples were drawn from the first 160 participants of the ongoing ImmuneRACE study and from some 1,300 subjects provided by 6 global collaborators. Where available, HLA class I and class II types were obtained from metadata supplied by the sample provider rather than from assay-based typing. What the authors observed across the whole study: The amount of clinical and demographic metadata varied by source and participant and was provided uncurated.

Collaborating institutions collected whole blood in K2EDTA tubes following their own protocols. Collaborator samples were shipped for TCRbeta analysis as frozen whole blood, isolated PBMCs, or DNA extracted from either sample type. Details on this clone: The antigen this receptor binds is unknown. Base qualities are missing; no much larger clone stands one base away.

Trimming accounts for 6 bases at V and 7 bases at J, while the number of junction bases matched to no gene is 7. In the germline V gene, CDR1 corresponds to SQVTM and CDR2 to ANQGSEA. From cysteine to phenylalanine, the CDR3 is 13 amino acids long. CDR3 DNA only is kept here, 39 bases in frame from base 1. TCRbeta CDR3 regions were amplified from genomic DNA using the immunoSEQ Assay, a bias-controlled multiplex PCR. In the source study's methods: Nucleated cell counts per sample were estimated from amplification of reference gene primers within the assay. To quantify the absolute abundance of each unique TCRbeta CDR3 rearrangement, sequence reads were collapsed and filtered. For each sample, productive Simpson clonality was calculated as the square root of Simpson's diversity index over productive rearrangements. Imported from immuneACCESS, the table was reduced by TCRdb to in-frame sequences with V and J called. These copies leave out some clones; in studies compared against another copy, an unresolved V gene accounts for under half, and the cause of the remainder is not known. Clonal size and the V and J genes are those of that table, whereas D and trimming came from the DNA. This sample is represented by around 160,000 clones; roughly four fifths of them were singletons. The ten largest clones add up to roughly 15% of the sample.

This receptor chain uses TRBV29-1 and TRBJ2-7; 12 nucleotides in the junction match TRBD1. Sequenced material: peripheral blood. This sequence originates from a human donor with acute or convalescent COVID-19. The donor label of this sample is uncertain. The CDR3 reads as follows: CSVGQGASGEQYF. The sequenced DNA: TGCAGCGTGGGACAGGGGGCGTCGGGTGAGCAGTACTTC.